One T cell receptor beta chain is described in this entry. Its specificity is not known. Other DNA variants within this sample encode the same CDR3. Some clones are missing from TCRdb's copy, which holds only in-frame ones; the method was immunoSEQ multiplex PCR. The sample includes around 5,300 clones, about 66% of them seen just once. This sample stems from a study of coeliac disease. The CDR3 extends over 16 amino acids. Whole-study findings and limits: In active celiac disease, intraepithelial and lamina propria TRB and TRG repertoires were less clonal than controls. Of coeliac lamina propria samples, about 50% of the 18 held published gliadin-specific TRB sequences, versus 1 of 6 controls. Cross-contamination between intraepithelial and lamina propria cells was possible.

This chain joins TRBV21-1 and TRBJ2-4; TRBD2, the D gene given by the table, was not confirmed from the DNA. TRBV21-1 is designated a pseudogene. This sequence originates from a man aged 70-80 years with active celiac disease. The sequenced material came from lymphocytes from the gut lamina propria. The CDR3 region is CAALSAGRERGNIQYF. CDR3 in DNA: TGTGCCGCCCTCTCCGCCGGGAGGGAAAGGGGGAACATTCAGTACTTC.